A selection of T cell receptor beta chains follows, all from one sample in a study of OX40 agonist ivuxolimab in advanced cancers. TCRdb keeps only in-frame clones here, not all; method: immunoSEQ multiplex PCR. The sample holds 7,500 to 8,500 clones, around 75% seen once. The sample consisted of CD4+ or CD8+ T cells sorted from blood, taken in a trial of the OX40 agonist ivuxolimab. These receptors all stem from an adult with an advanced solid tumor such as melanoma, head and neck, liver or kidney cancer. The CDR3 runs from the conserved cysteine through the conserved F or W. The D gene is left open where the match is weak. Clone size is shown for a subset of rows, as once, few, many or a class of expanded clone.

CASSPRWGGGGTDTQYF TGTGCCAGCAGCCCTCGCTGGGGGGGAGGAGGCACAGATACGCAGTATTTT . 17 TRBJ2-3 TRBD2 TRBV9
CASSSRDRSEAFF TGTGCCAGCAGTTCGAGGGACAGGTCTGAAGCTTTCTTT . 13 TRBJ1-1 TRBD1 TRBV6-5
CSVTSSLNTEAFF TGCAGCGTCACCAGCTCTCTGAACACTGAAGCTTTCTTT . 13 TRBJ1-1 . TRBV29-1
CASSVEGGATSTDTQYF TGTGCCAGCAGCGTAGAGGGCGGAGCGACTAGCACAGATACGCAGTATTTT . 17 TRBJ2-3 . TRBV9
CASSLFGTGEQYF TGTGCCAGCAGTTTATTTGGAACGGGCGAGCAGTACTTC . 13 TRBJ2-7 . TRBV27
CASTIADSYEQYF TGTGCCAGTACGATAGCGGACTCCTACGAGCAGTACTTC few 13 TRBJ2-7 . TRBV2
CASSVGGGPPYEQYF TGTGCCAGCAGCGTCGGGGGGGGGCCCCCCTACGAGCAGTACTTC . 15 TRBJ2-7 TRBD2 TRBV9
CASGGGFGNEKLFF TGTGCCAGCGGAGGGGGCTTCGGTAATGAAAAACTGTTTTTT . 14 TRBJ1-4 TRBD1 TRBV9
CASSPWRGVVDTQYF TGTGCCAGCAGCCCCTGGAGGGGGGTGGTAGATACGCAGTATTTT . 15 TRBJ2-3 . TRBV5-5
CASSRQNTEAFF TGTGCCAGCAGTCGACAGAACACTGAAGCTTTCTTT . 12 TRBJ1-1 . TRBV2
CASSQGGSEQFF TGCGCCAGCAGCCAAGGGGGTAGTGAGCAGTTCTTC . 12 TRBJ2-1 . TRBV4-3
CASSQGGTGLNTEAFF TGTGCCAGCAGCCAAGGGGGTACAGGGTTGAACACTGAAGCTTTCTTT . 16 TRBJ1-1 . TRBV4-2
CASLGGWPQHF TGTGCCAGTTTGGGGGGGTGGCCCCAGCATTTT . 11 TRBJ1-5 . TRBV28
CASSSTSAPPLHF TGTGCCAGCAGCTCAACTTCTGCCCCACCCCTCCACTTT . 13 TRBJ1-6 . TRBV7-9
CASSLTGGDTQYF TGTGCCAGCAGCTTAACAGGCGGAGATACGCAGTATTTT . 13 TRBJ2-3 . TRBV7-3
CASSPQSGGPRETQYF TGTGCCAGCAGCCCCCAGAGCGGGGGGCCAAGAGAGACCCAGTACTTC . 16 TRBJ2-5 TRBD2 TRBV7-9
CASSLGSNQPQHF TGTGCCAGCAGCTTAGGGAGCAATCAGCCCCAGCATTTT . 13 TRBJ1-5 . TRBV11-2
CASSLEFLDEQYF TGTGCCAGCAGCTTAGAGTTCCTGGACGAGCAGTACTTC . 13 TRBJ2-7 . TRBV7-3
CAIRQQGGPSEQYF TGTGCCATCAGACAACAGGGAGGCCCGTCCGAGCAGTACTTC . 14 TRBJ2-7 . TRBV10-3
CASSDRWSNQPQHF TGTGCCAGCAGTGACAGGTGGAGCAATCAGCCCCAGCATTTT . 14 TRBJ1-5 . TRBV2
CASSQVQSRFLSGGSDTQYF TGCGCCAGCAGCCAAGTTCAGTCAAGGTTCTTAAGTGGGGGGTCAGATACGCAGTATTTT . 20 TRBJ2-3 . TRBV4-3
CASSPRKIMNTEAFF TGTGCCAGCAGCCCCCGCAAGATTATGAACACTGAAGCTTTCTTT . 15 TRBJ1-1 . TRBV9
CASSPDDRSFTEAFF TGTGCCAGCAGCCCTGATGACAGGAGCTTCACTGAAGCTTTCTTT . 15 TRBJ1-1 . TRBV14
CASSPIMWPYEQYF TGTGCCAGCAGCCCGATAATGTGGCCCTACGAGCAGTACTTC . 14 TRBJ2-7 . TRBV27
CASSQELGIEQFF TGCGCCAGCAGCCAAGAATTGGGGATAGAGCAGTTCTTC . 13 TRBJ2-1 . TRBV4-1
CASTLTVRDRTDQPQHF TGTGCCAGCACCCTGACCGTCCGGGACAGGACTGATCAGCCCCAGCATTTT few 17 TRBJ1-5 TRBD1 TRBV7-9
CASSYPGAEQYF TGTGCCAGCAGTTATCCAGGGGCCGAGCAGTACTTC . 12 TRBJ2-7 . TRBV6-5
CASSLGQGLNYGYTF TGTGCCAGTAGTCTAGGCCAGGGGCTTAACTATGGCTACACCTTC . 15 TRBJ1-2 . TRBV19
CASSLVQGPSYEQYF TGTGCCAGCAGCTTAGTACAGGGGCCCTCCTACGAGCAGTACTTC few 15 TRBJ2-7 TRBD1 TRBV7-8
CASSVESGPLVTEAFF TGTGCCAGCAGCGTAGAATCGGGACCCCTTGTCACTGAAGCTTTCTTT . 16 TRBJ1-1 . TRBV9
CASSHPWGADTQYF TGCGCCAGCAGCCACCCATGGGGGGCAGATACGCAGTATTTT . 14 TRBJ2-3 . TRBV4-1
CASSPKRGRNYGYTF TGTGCCAGCAGTCCAAAGCGGGGTCGGAACTATGGCTACACCTTC medium-sized 15 TRBJ1-2 . TRBV27
CASQTGSYSGNTIYF TGTGCCAGTCAAACGGGGAGTTACTCTGGAAACACCATATATTTT . 15 TRBJ1-3 . TRBV19
CASSVEQGNTEAFF TGTGCCAGCAGCGTAGAGCAAGGGAACACTGAAGCTTTCTTT . 14 TRBJ1-1 . TRBV9
CASSFAGGSNQPQHF TGTGCCAGCAGTTTTGCGGGGGGGAGCAATCAGCCCCAGCATTTT . 15 TRBJ1-5 . TRBV27
CASIPLGHINTDTQYF TGTGCCAGCATCCCTCTTGGGCATATAAACACAGATACGCAGTATTTT . 16 TRBJ2-3 . TRBV27
CASSPQTSTNYGYTF TGTGCCAGCAGCCCCCAAACGTCCACGAACTATGGCTACACCTTC . 15 TRBJ1-2 . TRBV7-9
CSVEDSPNFGYTF TGCAGCGTTGAGGACAGTCCGAACTTTGGCTACACCTTC . 13 TRBJ1-2 . TRBV29-1